This T cell receptor (beta chain) appears in the sequencing data of a study of cytomegalovirus exposure and HLA in healthy donors. Study as a whole: Among 150 million to 200 million T cells, an earlier analysis found 117 million unique TCR beta sequences. Study-wide findings and caveats: Per a later analysis, about 17,000 TCR beta sequences showed association with HLA alleles at 0.05 false discovery rate. On later analysis, the bulk of CMV-associated TCR beta chains appeared to be HLA-restricted. Available immune exposure information covered CMV serostatus only.

Points on this clone: Its antigen is undetermined.

The germline V gene has CDR1 MNHEY and CDR2 SMNVEV (reference sequence). This CDR3 spans 15 amino acids. V lost 5 bases to trimming and J lost 0 bases, with 8 bases between them. In the PCR, 60 Vbeta and 13 Jbeta primers were used. Produced via immunoSEQ multiplex PCR; TCRdb's table is partial and in-frame only. The data contain about 140,000 clones, approximately 84% of them singletons. The source of this sequence is a man aged 25 to 40 in good health and CMV-seropositive. This chain connects TRBV27 to TRBJ1-6; D remains unclear. Sequenced material: PBMCs. CDR3 in amino acids: CASSVQLSYNSPLHF. CDR3 coding DNA: TGTGCCAGCAGTGTACAGCTCTCCTATAATTCACCCCTCCACTTT.